This TCR beta chain was identified during a study of esophageal squamous cell carcinoma under preoperative chemotherapy. As for the study in general: TCR repertoires were profiled from both peripheral blood T cells and tumor-infiltrating lymphocytes. Findings and caveats of the study: After treatment, tumor-infiltrating lymphocytes seemed to come partly from incoming peripheral T cells, not only local changes.

The CDR3 has 15 amino acids. V trimming: 6 bases; J trimming: 10 bases; junction bases outside the gene matches: 15. Germline lookup yields CDR1 MNHNS and CDR2 SASEGT. Described time point: before preoperative PTX-NDP chemotherapy. Patients received paclitaxel-nedaplatin as preoperative chemotherapy before surgery. TCRdb passed the PCR reads through MiXCR, listing each CDR3 protein once. The table has fewer than 8,000 distinct CDR3 sequences, under 35% seen once. This clonotype was recorded a few times. As yet, its antigen is unknown. This may come from a read error, since a much larger clone is one base off.

The chain links TRBV6-1 to TRBJ2-1; 7 nucleotides align to TRBD2. This TCR was sampled from a human donor with esophageal squamous cell carcinoma. The donor label of this sample is uncertain. The specimen was taken from a patient given preoperative chemotherapy. The DNA of the CDR3 is TGTGCCAGCAGGCCCCTGGGGGAGGGTTCCTACGAGCAGTTCTTC. Protein sequence: CASRPLGEGSYEQFF.